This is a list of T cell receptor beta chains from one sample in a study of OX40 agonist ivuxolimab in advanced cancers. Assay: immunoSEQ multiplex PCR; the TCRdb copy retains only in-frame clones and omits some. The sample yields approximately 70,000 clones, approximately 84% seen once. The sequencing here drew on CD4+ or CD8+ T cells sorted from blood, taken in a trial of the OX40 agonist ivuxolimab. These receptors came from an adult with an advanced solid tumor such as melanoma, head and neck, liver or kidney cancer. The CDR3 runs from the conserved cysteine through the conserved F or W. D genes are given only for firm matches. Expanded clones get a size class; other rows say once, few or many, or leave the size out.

CDR3 protein: CASSIRDRGGQPQHF
CDR3 DNA: TGTGCCAGTAGTATCCGGGACAGGGGAGGTCAGCCCCAGCATTTT
J gene: TRBJ1-5
V gene: TRBV19
clone size: .
D gene: TRBD1
CDR3 length: 15

CDR3 protein: CASSFPVGQNNQPQHF
CDR3 DNA: TGTGCCAGCAGTTTCCCGGTTGGGCAGAACAATCAGCCCCAGCATTTT
J gene: TRBJ1-5
V gene: TRBV28
clone size: .
D gene: .
CDR3 length: 16

CDR3 protein: CASSLPGSYGYGYTF
CDR3 DNA: TGTGCCAGCAGCCTACCCGGGTCCTATGGATATGGCTACACCTTC
J gene: TRBJ1-2
V gene: TRBV6-5
clone size: .
D gene: .
CDR3 length: 15

CDR3 protein: CAISEQGRSSNQPQHF
CDR3 DNA: TGTGCCATCAGTGAACAGGGAAGGAGCAGCAATCAGCCCCAGCATTTT
J gene: TRBJ1-5
V gene: TRBV10-3
clone size: .
D gene: .
CDR3 length: 16

CDR3 protein: CASGFLGQEGSPLHF
CDR3 DNA: TGTGCCAGCGGATTTTTGGGACAGGAAGGTTCACCCCTCCACTTT
J gene: TRBJ1-6
V gene: TRBV5-6
clone size: .
D gene: TRBD1
CDR3 length: 15

CDR3 protein: CARSLIGTGRHYGYTF
CDR3 DNA: TGTGCCAGAAGCTTGATTGGGACGGGGCGCCACTATGGCTACACCTTC
J gene: TRBJ1-2
V gene: TRBV5-3
clone size: many
D gene: .
CDR3 length: 16

CDR3 protein: CASSVRQGAEAFF
CDR3 DNA: TGTGCCAGCAGCGTGAGGCAGGGGGCTGAAGCTTTCTTT
J gene: TRBJ1-1
V gene: TRBV2
clone size: .
D gene: TRBD1
CDR3 length: 13

CDR3 protein: CSAQVRTEQFF
CDR3 DNA: TGCAGTGCCCAAGTACGGACTGAGCAGTTCTTC
J gene: TRBJ2-1
V gene: TRBV20-1
clone size: once
D gene: .
CDR3 length: 11

CDR3 protein: CASSHREGSTGRSSYEQYF
CDR3 DNA: TGTGCCAGCAGCCATAGAGAGGGTTCGACGGGGAGGAGCTCCTACGAGCAGTACTTC
J gene: TRBJ2-7
V gene: TRBV11-1
clone size: .
D gene: .
CDR3 length: 19

CDR3 protein: CASSQDRDRELFF
CDR3 DNA: TGCGCCAGCAGCCAAGACCGGGACCGGGAACTGTTTTTT
J gene: TRBJ1-4
V gene: TRBV4-3
clone size: .
D gene: .
CDR3 length: 13

CDR3 protein: CASSYSPGPVNTEAFF
CDR3 DNA: TGTGCCAGCAGTTACTCGCCGGGCCCTGTGAACACTGAAGCTTTCTTT
J gene: TRBJ1-1
V gene: TRBV6-5
clone size: .
D gene: .
CDR3 length: 16

CDR3 protein: CASSRSANTGELFF
CDR3 DNA: TGTGCCAGCTCACGCTCGGCGAACACCGGGGAGCTGTTTTTT
J gene: TRBJ2-2
V gene: TRBV18
clone size: .
D gene: .
CDR3 length: 14

CDR3 protein: CASGDRTGGNSPLHF
CDR3 DNA: TGTGCCAGCGGAGACCGGACAGGGGGAAATTCACCCCTCCACTTT
J gene: TRBJ1-6
V gene: TRBV2
clone size: few
D gene: TRBD1
CDR3 length: 15